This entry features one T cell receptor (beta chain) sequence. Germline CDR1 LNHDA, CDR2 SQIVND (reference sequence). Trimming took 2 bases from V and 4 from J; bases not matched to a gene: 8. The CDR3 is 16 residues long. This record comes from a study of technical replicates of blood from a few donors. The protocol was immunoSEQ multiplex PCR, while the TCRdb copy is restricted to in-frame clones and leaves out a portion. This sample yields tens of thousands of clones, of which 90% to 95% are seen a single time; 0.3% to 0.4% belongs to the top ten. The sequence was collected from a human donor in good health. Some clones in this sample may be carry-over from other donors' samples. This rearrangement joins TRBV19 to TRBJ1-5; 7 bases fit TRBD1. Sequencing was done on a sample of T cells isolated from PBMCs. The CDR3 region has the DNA TGTGCCAGTAGTATAACTTGGGGGACAGTTAATCAGCCCCAGCATTTT. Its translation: CASSITWGTVNQPQHF.